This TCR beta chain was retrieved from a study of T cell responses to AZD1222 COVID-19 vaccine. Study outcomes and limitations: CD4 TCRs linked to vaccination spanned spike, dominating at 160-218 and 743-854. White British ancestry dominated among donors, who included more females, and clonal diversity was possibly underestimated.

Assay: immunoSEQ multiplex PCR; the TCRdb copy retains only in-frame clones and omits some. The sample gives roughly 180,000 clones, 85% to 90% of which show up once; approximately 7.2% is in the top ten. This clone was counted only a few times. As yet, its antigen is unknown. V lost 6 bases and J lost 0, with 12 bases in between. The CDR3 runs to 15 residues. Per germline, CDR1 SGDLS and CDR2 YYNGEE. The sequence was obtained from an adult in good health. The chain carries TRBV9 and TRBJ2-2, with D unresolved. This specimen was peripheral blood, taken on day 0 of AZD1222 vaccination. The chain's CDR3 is CASKVGESNTGELFF. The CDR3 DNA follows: TGTGCCAGCAAGGTTGGGGAATCGAACACCGGGGAGCTGTTTTTT.